The 16 T cell receptor beta chains presented below share a single source sample, sequenced in a study of blood T cell repertoires in COVID-19. Sequenced by immunoSEQ multiplex PCR; TCRdb stores in-frame clones only, minus some. The top ten clones hold approximately 9% of a sample with more than 120,000 clones, more than 75% of them seen once. Sequenced: peripheral blood. All receptors derive from a woman aged 45 to 65 with active or convalescent COVID-19.

This rearrangement joins TRBV18 to TRBJ2-3, with D possibly matching TRBD2 (6 bases). CDR1 KGHSH and CDR2 LQKENI come from the germline V gene. Trimming stripped 3 bases from V and 0 bases from J, with 10 bases between. The CDR3 is 15 residues long. In DNA, the CDR3 is TGTGCCAGCTCACCCCTCGGGACTAGCACAGATACGCAGTATTTT. This translates into CASSPLGTSTDTQYF.

This chain links TRBV4-2 with TRBJ1-2, with D tentatively TRBD1 (6 bases). Germline V gives CDR1 LGHNA, CDR2 YNFKEQ. V was shortened by 1 base and J by 7 bases, with 16 bases between the two germline ends. This CDR3 contains 15 residues. The CDR3 coding sequence is TGTGCCAGCAGCCAAGCCCTCTCGGGGGGCCTTGGCTACACCTTC. Protein sequence: CASSQALSGGLGYTF.

CDR3 sequence reads: CASSERGDTDTQYF. In DNA, the CDR3 is TGTGCCAGTAGTGAACGGGGGGATACAGATACGCAGTATTTT. The genes are TRBV19 and TRBJ2-3, with 7 bases lining up with TRBD2. CDR3 length: 14 amino acids. The germline CDR1 and CDR2 sequences are LNHDA and SQIVND (reference sequence). V lost 5 bases and J lost 3; bases outside the gene matches: 5.

The chain employs TRBV7-9 and TRBJ1-6; D is perhaps TRBD1 (5 bases). The V gene lost 5 bases and the J gene lost 6 bases, with 11 bases spanning the gap. Germline CDR1 SEHNR, CDR2 FQNEAQ (reference sequence). The CDR3 sequence is 14 residues long. CDR3 nucleotides: TGTGCCAGCAGCCCACGACAGTTTAATTCACCCCTCCACTTT. It is translated as CASSPRQFNSPLHF.

The gene calls are TRBV7-2 and TRBJ1-1; D not resolved. This CDR3 is 11 amino acids long. Germline V lookup: CDR1 SGHTA, CDR2 FQGNSA. Trimming removed 1 base at V and 8 bases at J, with 5 bases between. The DNA of the CDR3 is TGTGCCAGCAGCTTAGTATTGGAAGCTTTCTTT. This codes for CASSLVLEAFF.

The genes are TRBV5-1 and TRBJ2-1; the D is unclear. Per the germline V gene, CDR1 is SGHRS and CDR2 is YFSETQ. CDR3 length: 18 residues. The V end lost 2 bases, the J end lost 0 bases, and 18 bases lay between the germline ends. The CDR3 here is CASSFTLRPPSSYNEQFF. Here the CDR3 DNA reads TGCGCCAGCAGCTTCACTCTGAGGCCCCCGAGCTCCTACAATGAGCAGTTCTTC.

The rearrangement joins TRBV19 to TRBJ2-1; D call uncertain. Germline values: CDR1 LNHDA, CDR2 SQIVND (reference sequence). The CDR3 contains 13 residues. The V end was cut by 6 bases, the J end by 0 bases, with 6 bases between. CDR3: CASRESSYNEQFF. The CDR3 nucleotides read TGTGCCAGTAGGGAGAGCTCCTACAATGAGCAGTTCTTC. The entire variable domain, with the rest obtained from reference TRBV19 and TRBJ2-1, is as follows: DGGITQSPKYLFRKEGQNVTLSCEQNLNHDAMYWYRQDPGQGLRLIYYSQIVNDFQKGDIAEGYSVSREKKESFPLTVTSAQKNPTAFYLCASRESSYNEQFFGPGTRLTVL.

V gene TRBV29-1 combines with J gene TRBJ1-2; TRBD1 matches 8 bases. V was pared by 1 base and J by 7 bases, with 2 bases of the junction left unmatched. Per germline, CDR1 SQVTM and CDR2 ANQGSEA. The CDR3 sequence is 12 residues long. The DNA for the CDR3 is TGCAGCGTTGAAGGCCAGGGGGCTGGCTACACCTTC. Protein: CSVEGQGAGYTF.

The chain is built from TRBV5-4 and TRBJ2-7, with 8 nucleotides matching TRBD1. From germline, CDR1 is SGHNT and CDR2 YYREEE (reference sequence). With 3 bases clipped from V and 2 bases from J, the junction kept 4 bases outside the gene matches. This CDR3 region has 14 residues. CDR3 sequence (DNA): TGTGCCAGCAGCTGGGACAGGAGGACCTACGAGCAGTACTTC. Translated: CASSWDRRTYEQYF.

The chain employs TRBV7-2 and TRBJ2-5, with D maybe TRBD2 (7 bases). Trimming removed 3 bases from V and 4 bases from J, with 9 bases in between. The length of the CDR3 is 13 residues. The V gene's germline CDR1 is SGHTA and CDR2 FQGNSA. CDR3 in amino acids: CASSFGGRETQYF. The CDR3, as DNA: TGTGCCAGCAGCTTCGGGGGGCGAGAGACCCAGTACTTC.

This chain joins TRBV25-1 and TRBJ2-5, with 8 bases lining up with TRBD1. V shed 2 bases, J shed 5 bases, and the junction held 4 bases outside the gene matches. Germline loops: CDR1 MGHDK, CDR2 SYGVNS. The CDR3 contains 14 residues. CDR3 nucleotides: TGTGCCAGCAGTGAACTGACAGGGGTGGAGACCCAGTACTTC. Amino acid sequence: CASSELTGVETQYF. The full variable domain, its missing parts supplied by reference TRBV25-1 and TRBJ2-5, is EADIYQTPRYLVIGTGKKITLECSQTMGHDKMYWYQQDPGMELHLIHYSYGVNSTEKGDLSSESTVSRIRTEHFPLTLESARPSHTSQYLCASSELTGVETQYFGPGTRLLVL.

The J gene is TRBJ2-7, the V gene TRBV2; TRBD2 is a possible D gene (5 bases). Trimming took off 1 base at V and 0 bases at J, with 10 bases between the two ends. This CDR3 is built from 15 residues. Per the germline V gene, CDR1 is SNHLY and CDR2 is FYNNEI. This CDR3 is CASSEELDRSYEQYF. CDR3 DNA: TGTGCCAGCAGTGAAGAACTAGACCGCTCCTACGAGCAGTACTTC.

This rearrangement joins TRBV7-2 to TRBJ1-2; possible D gene TRBD1, 6 bases. Trimming took off 5 bases at V and 7 bases at J, with 11 bases between the two ends. This CDR3 spans 12 amino acids. Germline loops: CDR1 SGHTA, CDR2 FQGNSA. CDR3 DNA: TGTGCCAGCAGCATTACAGGGTTTGGCTACACCTTC. Translating it yields CASSITGFGYTF. The full variable domain, with the rest looked up from reference TRBV7-2 and TRBJ1-2, is GAGVSQSPSNKVTEKGKDVELRCDPISGHTALYWYRQSLGQGLEFLIYFQGNSAPDKSGLPSDRFSAERTGGSVSTLTIQRTQQEDSAVYLCASSITGFGYTFGSGTRLTVV.

This chain joins TRBV28 and TRBJ1-1; D unclear. This CDR3 contains 15 residues. V shed 6 bases and J shed 2 bases, with 16 bases lying between them. In germline, CDR1 is MDHEN, CDR2 SYDVKM. The CDR3: CASSSPGRLNTEAFF. Written as DNA, the CDR3 is TGTGCCAGCAGCTCGCCGGGGAGGCTAAACACTGAAGCTTTCTTT.

This clone was detected once. This chain joins TRBV7-9 and TRBJ1-1; D perhaps matches TRBD1 (6 bases). Germline lookup yields CDR1 SEHNR and CDR2 FQNEAQ (reference sequence). The CDR3 is made up of 16 amino acids. V lost 2 bases and J lost 3, with 16 bases in between. CDR3 in amino acids: CASSLPPTGVHTEAFF. In DNA, the CDR3 is TGTGCCAGCAGCTTACCCCCGACAGGAGTGCACACTGAAGCTTTCTTT.

The V gene is TRBV4-2, the J gene TRBJ2-5; D is ambiguous. CDR3 size: 13 residues. CDR1 LGHNA and CDR2 YNFKEQ come from the germline V gene. Trimming took off 0 bases at V and 3 bases at J, with 5 bases between the two ends. The CDR3 DNA sequence: TGTGCCAGCAGCCAAGACAGTGAAGAGACCCAGTACTTC. Residues: CASSQDSEETQYF.